Listed below are T cell receptor beta chains from one sample, sequenced in a study of T cell clonotyping in hematopoietic cell transplantation. Sequencing used immunoSEQ multiplex PCR; TCRdb keeps in-frame clones, though not all of them. The table includes under 30,000 clones, more than 60% detected once. This sample comprised peripheral blood mononuclear cells, obtained before stem cell transplant. All receptors derive from a woman aged 25 to 39 with chronic myeloid leukemia. Some clones in this sample may be carry-over from other donors' samples. The CDR3 runs from the conserved cysteine through the conserved F or W. D genes are given only for firm matches. Not all rows give a size; the values are once, few, many and, for expanded clones, a class.

V gene,clone size,J gene,D gene,CDR3 DNA,CDR3 protein
TRBV7-2,NA,TRBJ1-1,NA,TGTGCCAGCAGTTCAGGGTACACTGAAGCTTTCTTT,CASSSGYTEAFF
TRBV4-1,NA,TRBJ1-4,TRBD1,TGCGCCAGCCAAACGGTCGGGACAGGGATTGAAAAACTGTTTTTT,CASQTVGTGIEKLFF
TRBV7-2,NA,TRBJ1-1,TRBD1,TGTGCCAGCAGCACCCACAGGGGGCGCGACACTGAAGCTTTCTTT,CASSTHRGRDTEAFF
TRBV19,NA,TRBJ2-5,NA,TGTGCCAGTAGTATTCGAGGACAGTTCCGAGAGACCCAGTACTTC,CASSIRGQFRETQYF
TRBV15,few,TRBJ1-4,NA,TGTGCCACCAGCGGGGGGACATCAACTAATGAAAAACTGTTTTTT,CATSGGTSTNEKLFF
TRBV7-2,NA,TRBJ2-5,TRBD2,TGTGCCAGCAGCCTTAAACCTCTAGCGGGGGTAGGACAAGAGACCCAGTACTTC,CASSLKPLAGVGQETQYF
TRBV27,NA,TRBJ1-5,NA,TGTGCCAGCAGGGCAGGGATTATCAGCAATCAGCCCCAGCATTTT,CASRAGIISNQPQHF
TRBV9,medium-sized,TRBJ1-4,NA,TGTGCCAGCAGCGTAGCAGACCATCTTAGTGAAAAACTGTTTTTT,CASSVADHLSEKLFF
TRBV29-1,NA,TRBJ2-1,TRBD1,TGCAGTGTGACAGGGGGCTACAATGAGCAGTTCTTC,CSVTGGYNEQFF
TRBV7-2,NA,TRBJ1-1,NA,TGTGCCAGCAGCCTGCAGGTTACTGAAGCTTTCTTT,CASSLQVTEAFF
TRBV11-2,NA,TRBJ2-1,NA,TGTGCCAGCAGCTTAGCTGGCGTTGCCTACAATGAGCAGTTCTTC,CASSLAGVAYNEQFF
TRBV5-1,few,TRBJ2-5,NA,TGCGCCAGCAGCTGGGGGTCAGGTATGGAGACCCAGTACTTC,CASSWGSGMETQYF
TRBV6-6,NA,TRBJ1-2,TRBD1,TGTGCCAGCAGTTACAGGCAGGGGGCGGACTATGGCTACACCTTC,CASSYRQGADYGYTF
TRBV7-2,NA,TRBJ1-3,NA,TGTGCCAGCAGCACTCCCGGGGCTAGAAACACCATATATTTT,CASSTPGARNTIYF
TRBV30,NA,TRBJ2-3,NA,TGTGCCTGGAGTCCTGGCAGGGCGCAGTATTTT,CAWSPGRAQYF
TRBV27,few,TRBJ1-1,NA,TGTGCCAGCAGTTTTCAGGTGAACACTGAAGCTTTCTTT,CASSFQVNTEAFF
TRBV19,NA,TRBJ1-2,TRBD1,TGTGCCAGTAGCCAGGGACAGGGTCGTGATAGCTATGGCTACACCTTC,CASSQGQGRDSYGYTF
TRBV20-1,few,TRBJ2-1,NA,TGCAGTGCTAGCCTTTATGAGCAGTTCTTC,CSASLYEQFF
TRBV15,NA,TRBJ1-5,NA,TGTGCCACCAGCAGAGGAGGGGGGGCCAATCAGCCCCAGCATTTT,CATSRGGGANQPQHF
TRBV6-1,NA,TRBJ1-4,NA,TGTGCCAGCAGTGAAGCACCTAATGAAAAACTGTTTTTT,CASSEAPNEKLFF
TRBV7-2,NA,TRBJ2-3,TRBD1,TGTGCCAGCAGCTTAGACGGGACAGGGGAAGATACGCAGTATTTT,CASSLDGTGEDTQYF
TRBV5-1,NA,TRBJ1-6,NA,TGCGCCAGCAGCTTGGAACCTAATTCACCCCTCCACTTT,CASSLEPNSPLHF